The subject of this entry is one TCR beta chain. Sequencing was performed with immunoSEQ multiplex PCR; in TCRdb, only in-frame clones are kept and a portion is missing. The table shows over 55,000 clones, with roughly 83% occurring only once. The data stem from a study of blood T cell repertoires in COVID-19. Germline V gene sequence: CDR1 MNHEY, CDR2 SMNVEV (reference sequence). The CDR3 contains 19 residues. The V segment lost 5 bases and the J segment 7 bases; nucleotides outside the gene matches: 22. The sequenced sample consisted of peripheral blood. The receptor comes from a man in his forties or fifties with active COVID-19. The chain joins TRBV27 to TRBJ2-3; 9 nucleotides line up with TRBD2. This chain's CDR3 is CASSPPASGDIETLYTQYF. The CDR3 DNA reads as TGTGCCAGCAGTCCGCCGGCTAGCGGGGACATCGAAACTCTGTATACGCAGTATTTT.